The 10 T cell receptor beta chains presented below share a single source sample, sequenced in a study of CD8 T cells in ankylosing spondylitis. Study-wide findings and caveats: In ankylosing spondylitis blood, a motif of about 8 highly homologous TCR beta variants appeared characteristic.

TCRdb independently ran MiXCR on the 5' RACE reads; one entry per CDR3 protein. The profile shows roughly 470,000 distinct CDR3 sequences, roughly a quarter of them singletons. Their antigens are not known. The material sequenced was blood, either unsorted or a sorted T cell fraction (not recorded which). The receptors were sampled from a male donor with ankylosing spondylitis.

The chain is built from TRBV6-1 and TRBJ2-5, with D unclear. The V end lost 3 bases, the J end lost 2 bases, and 7 bases lay between the germline ends. The CDR3 has 13 residues. CDR1 and CDR2 from the germline V gene are MNHNS and SASEGT. The CDR3 region has the DNA TGTGCCAGCAGTGACGCAGCGCAAGAGACCCAGTACTTC. This gives the protein CASSDAAQETQYF.

CDR3 amino acids: CASSTRTSGSNEQFF. For the CDR3, the DNA is TGTGCCAGCAGTACCCGGACTAGCGGGAGCAATGAGCAGTTCTTC. The chain joins TRBV6-2 or TRBV6-3 to TRBJ2-1; 13 bases fit TRBD2. V was clipped by 5 bases and J by 6 bases; unmatched bases: 4. This CDR3 region has 15 residues. The germline gives CDR1 MNHEY, CDR2 SVGEGT.

V is TRBV20-1 and J is TRBJ1-6; 7 bases are a match to TRBD1. The CDR3 contains 13 residues. J gave up 5 bases and V 5 bases, and 3 bases lay outside the gene matches. Germline CDR1 DFQATT, CDR2 SNEGSKA (reference sequence). CDR3 sequence (DNA): TGCAGTGCTGGGACAGACAATAATTCACCCCTCCACTTT. Its protein is CSAGTDNNSPLHF.

There are a few counts of this clonotype. The V call is TRBV29-1, the J call TRBJ2-1; 7 bases line up with TRBD2. This CDR3 comprises 14 residues. J was trimmed by 8 bases and V by 1 base; bases with no gene match: 8. CDR1 and CDR2 from the germline V gene are SQVTM and ANQGSEA. This CDR3 is CSVEGLRGVDEQFF. In nucleotides, the CDR3 is TGCAGCGTTGAAGGGTTACGGGGGGTCGATGAGCAGTTCTTC.

The rearrangement links TRBV20-1 to TRBJ2-1, with a tentative D call TRBD2 (6 bases). The CDR3 has 14 residues. CDR1 is DFQATT and CDR2 is SNEGSKA in the germline V gene (reference sequence). V shed 5 bases and J shed 8 bases, with 19 bases lying between them. The CDR3 DNA reads TGCAGTGCTTCCGGGACTTCGCCATGGGATGAGCAGTTCTTC. This codes for CSASGTSPWDEQFF.

A few counts support this clonotype. The rearrangement links TRBV20-1 to TRBJ2-3; 7 bases are shared with TRBD1. The CDR3 is 14 amino acids. In germline, CDR1 is DFQATT, CDR2 SNEGSKA (reference sequence). Trimming took 3 bases from V and 4 from J; bases not matched to a gene: 7. The CDR3: CSASRDRESDTQYF. Written as DNA, the CDR3 is TGCAGTGCTAGCCGGGACAGAGAGTCAGATACGCAGTATTTT.

This clonotype occurred a few times. This CDR3 reads CSLGTSGKGWETQYF. The CDR3 nucleotides read TGCAGCCTAGGGACTAGCGGGAAGGGTTGGGAGACCCAGTACTTC. J is TRBJ2-5 and V is TRBV29-1; 13 bases agree with TRBD2. The CDR3 spans 15 residues. The germline CDR1 and CDR2 sequences are SQVTM and ANQGSEA. J gave up 5 bases and V 8 bases, and 11 bases lay outside the gene matches.

This clonotype was seen just once. Here the CDR3 reads CAISDWGQNYGYTF. CDR3 in DNA: TGTGCCATCAGTGACTGGGGTCAGAACTATGGCTACACCTTC. The gene calls are TRBV10-3 and TRBJ1-2, with D unresolved. Trimming stripped 3 bases from V and 2 bases from J, with 10 bases between. CDR1 is ENHRY, CDR2 SYGVKD, per germline. There are 14 residues in the CDR3.

The genes are TRBV5-8 and TRBJ1-5, with D possibly TRBD1 on 6 matching bases. The CDR3 runs to 16 residues. V lost 4 bases and J 6 bases, leaving 20 bases between the germline ends. Germline V gene data show CDR1 as SGHTS and CDR2 as YDEGEE. Written as DNA, the CDR3 is TGTGCCAGCAGCCCCGGACAATGGGGGGCGGTTCAGCCCCAGCATTTT. Its protein product is CASSPGQWGAVQPQHF.

This clonotype turned up a few times. The CDR3 loop is CASSRRGRVARTGELFF. CDR3 sequence (DNA): TGTGCCAGCAGCCGCCGAGGGCGAGTAGCCCGCACCGGGGAGCTGTTTTTT. This sequence joins TRBV7-2 and TRBJ2-2; a possible D gene is TRBD2 (5 bases). The CDR3 loop spans 17 amino acids. Germline CDR1 and CDR2: SGHTA and FQGNSA. Trimming removed 5 bases at V and 4 bases at J, with 20 bases between. Full variable domain (outside the CDR3, taken from reference TRBV7-2 and TRBJ2-2): GAGVSQSPSNKVTEKGKDVELRCDPISGHTALYWYRQSLGQGLEFLIYFQGNSAPDKSGLPSDRFSAERTGGSVSTLTIQRTQQEDSAVYLCASSRRGRVARTGELFFGEGSRLTVL.